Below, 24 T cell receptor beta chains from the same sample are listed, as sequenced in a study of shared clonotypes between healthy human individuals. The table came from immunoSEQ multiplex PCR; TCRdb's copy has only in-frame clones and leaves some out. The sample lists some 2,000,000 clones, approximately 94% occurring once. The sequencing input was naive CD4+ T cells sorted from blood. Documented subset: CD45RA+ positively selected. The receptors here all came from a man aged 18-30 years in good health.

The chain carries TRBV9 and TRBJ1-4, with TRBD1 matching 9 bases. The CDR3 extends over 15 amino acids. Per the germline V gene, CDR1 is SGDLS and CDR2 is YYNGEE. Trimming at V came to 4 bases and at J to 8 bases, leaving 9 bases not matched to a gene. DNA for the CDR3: TGTGCCAGCAGCCCCGGGACAGGGTCGGTAGAAAAACTGTTTTTT. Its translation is CASSPGTGSVEKLFF.

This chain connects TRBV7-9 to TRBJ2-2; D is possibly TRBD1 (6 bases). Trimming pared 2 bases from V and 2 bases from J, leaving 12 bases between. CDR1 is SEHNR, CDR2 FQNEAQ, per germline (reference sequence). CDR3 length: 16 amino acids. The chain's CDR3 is CASSLIGGFNTGELFF. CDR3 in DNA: TGTGCCAGCAGCTTAATAGGGGGTTTCAACACCGGGGAGCTGTTTTTT.

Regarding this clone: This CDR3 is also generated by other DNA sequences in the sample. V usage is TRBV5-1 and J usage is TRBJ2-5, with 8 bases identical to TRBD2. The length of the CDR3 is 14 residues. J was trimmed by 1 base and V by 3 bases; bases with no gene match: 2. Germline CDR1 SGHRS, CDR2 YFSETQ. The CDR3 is CASSSSGGQETQYF. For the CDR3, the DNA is TGCGCCAGCAGCTCGAGCGGGGGCCAAGAGACCCAGTACTTC.

The CDR3: CASSNRGPYEQYF. Written as DNA, the CDR3 is TGTGCCAGCAGTAACAGGGGTCCGTACGAGCAGTACTTC. The chain employs TRBV27 and TRBJ2-7, with TRBD1 identical over 7 bases. Trimming cost V 5 bases and J 4 bases; bases outside gene matches: 5. The germline V gene encodes CDR1 MNHEY and CDR2 SMNVEV (reference sequence). This CDR3 spans 13 amino acids.

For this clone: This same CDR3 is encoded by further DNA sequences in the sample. CDR3 residues: CATQGNTEAFF. In nucleotides, the CDR3 is TGTGCCACCCAGGGAAACACTGAAGCTTTCTTT. The V and J genes are TRBV10-3 and TRBJ1-1, with a possible D match to TRBD1 (5 bases). The V end was cut by 10 bases, the J end by 2 bases, with 8 bases between. This CDR3 contains 11 residues. Germline CDR1 ENHRY, CDR2 SYGVKD.

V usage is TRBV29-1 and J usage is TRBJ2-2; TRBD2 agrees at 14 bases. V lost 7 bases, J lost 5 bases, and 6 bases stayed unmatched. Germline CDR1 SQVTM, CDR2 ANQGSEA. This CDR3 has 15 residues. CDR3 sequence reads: CSARGTSGRTGELFF. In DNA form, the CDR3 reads TGCAGCGCCCGCGGGACTAGCGGGAGAACCGGGGAGCTGTTTTTT.

CDR3 sequence: CASQRQISYEQYF. The CDR3 coding sequence is TGTGCCAGCCAAAGGCAGATATCCTACGAGCAGTACTTC. The chain has TRBV2 and TRBJ2-7, with no clear D. The CDR3 consists of 13 residues. In germline, CDR1 is SNHLY, CDR2 FYNNEI. V was trimmed by 8 bases and J by 1 base, leaving 12 bases between them. Filled out from reference TRBV2 and TRBJ2-7, the complete variable domain reads EPEVTQTPSHQVTQMGQEVILRCVPISNHLYFYWYRQILGQKVEFLVSFYNNEISEKSEIFDDQFSVERPDGSNFTLKIRSTKLEDSAMYFCASQRQISYEQYFGPGTRLTVT.

This CDR3 reads CASSLSYTDTQYF. For the CDR3, the DNA is TGTGCCAGCAGCTTGTCTTACACAGATACGCAGTATTTT. This rearrangement joins TRBV5-6 to TRBJ2-3; D uncertain. The CDR3 has 13 amino acids. The V gene's germline CDR1 is SGHDT and CDR2 YYEEEE. Trimming pared 1 base from V and 2 bases from J, leaving 5 bases between.

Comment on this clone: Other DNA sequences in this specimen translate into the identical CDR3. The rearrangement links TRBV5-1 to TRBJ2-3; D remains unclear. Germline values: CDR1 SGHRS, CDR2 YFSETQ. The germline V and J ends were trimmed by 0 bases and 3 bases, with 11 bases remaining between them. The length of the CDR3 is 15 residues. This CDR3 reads CASSLEGKVTDTQYF. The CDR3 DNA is TGCGCCAGCAGCTTGGAAGGGAAAGTAACAGATACGCAGTATTTT.

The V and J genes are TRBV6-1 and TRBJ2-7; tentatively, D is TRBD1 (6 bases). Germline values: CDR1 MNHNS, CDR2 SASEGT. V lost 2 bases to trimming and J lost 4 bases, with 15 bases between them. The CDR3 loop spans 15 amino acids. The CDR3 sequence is CASSEIHRAVYEQYF. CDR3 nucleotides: TGTGCCAGCAGTGAAATTCACAGGGCAGTGTACGAGCAGTACTTC.

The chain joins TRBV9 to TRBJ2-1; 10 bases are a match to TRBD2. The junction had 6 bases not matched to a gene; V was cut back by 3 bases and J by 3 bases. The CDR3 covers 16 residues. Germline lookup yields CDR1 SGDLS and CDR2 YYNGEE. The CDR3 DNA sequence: TGTGCCAGCAGCGCCCGCGGACTAGCGGTCTACAATGAGCAGTTCTTC. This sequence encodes CASSARGLAVYNEQFF. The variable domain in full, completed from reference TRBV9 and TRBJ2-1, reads DSGVTQTPKHLITATGQRVTLRCSPRSGDLSVYWYQQSLDQGLQFLIQYYNGEERAKGNILERFSAQQFPDLHSELNLSSLELGDSALYFCASSARGLAVYNEQFFGPGTRLTVL.

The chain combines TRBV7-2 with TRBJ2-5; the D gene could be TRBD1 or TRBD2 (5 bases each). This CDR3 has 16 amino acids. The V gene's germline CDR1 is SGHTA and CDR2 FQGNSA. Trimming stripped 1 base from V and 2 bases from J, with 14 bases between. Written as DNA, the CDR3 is TGTGCCAGCAGCTTAGTCCCAGGGACGCTACAAGAGACCCAGTACTTC. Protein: CASSLVPGTLQETQYF. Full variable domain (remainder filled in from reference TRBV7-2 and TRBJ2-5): GAGVSQSPSNKVTEKGKDVELRCDPISGHTALYWYRQSLGQGLEFLIYFQGNSAPDKSGLPSDRFSAERTGGSVSTLTIQRTQQEDSAVYLCASSLVPGTLQETQYFGPGTRLLVL.

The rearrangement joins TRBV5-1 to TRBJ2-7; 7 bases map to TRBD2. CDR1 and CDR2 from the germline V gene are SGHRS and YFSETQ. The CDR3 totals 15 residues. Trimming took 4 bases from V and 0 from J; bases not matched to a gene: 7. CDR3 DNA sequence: TGCGCCAGCAGCGTAGCTAGCGGAAGCTCCTACGAGCAGTACTTC. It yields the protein CASSVASGSSYEQYF. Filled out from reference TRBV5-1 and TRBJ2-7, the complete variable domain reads KAGVTQTPRYLIKTRGQQVTLSCSPISGHRSVSWYQQTPGQGLQFLFEYFSETQRNKGNFPGRFSGRQFSNSRSEMNVSTLELGDSALYLCASSVASGSSYEQYFGPGTRLTVT.

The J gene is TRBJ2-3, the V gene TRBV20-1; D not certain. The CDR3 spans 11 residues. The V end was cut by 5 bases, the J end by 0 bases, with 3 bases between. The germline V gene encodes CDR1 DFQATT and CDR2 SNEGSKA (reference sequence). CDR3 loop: CSADSTDTQYF. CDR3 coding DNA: TGCAGTGCTGACAGCACAGATACGCAGTATTTT.

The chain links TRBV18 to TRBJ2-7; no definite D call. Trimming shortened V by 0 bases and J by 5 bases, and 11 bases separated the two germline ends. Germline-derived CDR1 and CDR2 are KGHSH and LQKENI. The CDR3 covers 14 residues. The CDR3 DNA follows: TGTGCCAGCTCACCACCCGCTAGGAACCACGAGCAGTACTTC. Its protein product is CASSPPARNHEQYF.

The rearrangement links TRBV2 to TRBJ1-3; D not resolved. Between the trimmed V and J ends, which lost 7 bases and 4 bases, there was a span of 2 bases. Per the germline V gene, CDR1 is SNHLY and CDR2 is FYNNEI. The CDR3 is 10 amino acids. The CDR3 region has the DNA TGTGCCAGCATGGGAAACACCATATATTTT. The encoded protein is CASMGNTIYF.

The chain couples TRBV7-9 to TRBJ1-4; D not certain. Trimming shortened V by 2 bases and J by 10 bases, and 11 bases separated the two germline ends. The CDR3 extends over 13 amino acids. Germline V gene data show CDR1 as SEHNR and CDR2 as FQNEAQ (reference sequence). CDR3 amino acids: CASSLKLAGKLFF. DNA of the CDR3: TGTGCCAGCAGCTTAAAGTTGGCCGGAAAACTGTTTTTT.

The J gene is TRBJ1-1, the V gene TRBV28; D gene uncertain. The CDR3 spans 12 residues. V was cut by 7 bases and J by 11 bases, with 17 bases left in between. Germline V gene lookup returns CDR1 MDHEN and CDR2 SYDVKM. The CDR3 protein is CASINDTWDAFF. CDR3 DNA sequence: TGTGCCAGCATCAACGACACGTGGGATGCTTTCTTT.

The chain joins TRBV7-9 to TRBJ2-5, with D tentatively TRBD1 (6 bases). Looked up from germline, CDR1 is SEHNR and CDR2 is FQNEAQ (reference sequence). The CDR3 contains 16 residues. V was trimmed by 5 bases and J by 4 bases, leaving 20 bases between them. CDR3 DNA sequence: TGTGCCAGCAGCGATTTAGGGTGGCAGGGGCGAGAGACCCAGTACTTC. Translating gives CASSDLGWQGRETQYF.

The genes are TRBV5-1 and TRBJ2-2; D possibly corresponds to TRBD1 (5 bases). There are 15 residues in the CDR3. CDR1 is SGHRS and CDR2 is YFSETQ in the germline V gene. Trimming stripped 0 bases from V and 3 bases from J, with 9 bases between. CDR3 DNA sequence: TGCGCCAGCAGCTTGGAGGGGCTGGACACCGGGGAGCTGTTTTTT. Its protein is CASSLEGLDTGELFF.

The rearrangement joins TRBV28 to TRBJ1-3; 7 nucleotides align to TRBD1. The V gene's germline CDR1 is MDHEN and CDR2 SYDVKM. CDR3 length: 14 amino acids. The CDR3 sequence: CAGSGQPSGNTIYF. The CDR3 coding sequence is TGTGCAGGCTCGGGACAGCCCTCTGGAAACACCATATATTTT.

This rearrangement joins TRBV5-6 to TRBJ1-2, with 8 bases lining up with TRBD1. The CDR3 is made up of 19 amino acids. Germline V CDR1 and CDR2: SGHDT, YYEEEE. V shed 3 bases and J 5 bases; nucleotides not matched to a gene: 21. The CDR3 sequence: CASSWGPGQGGTWGYGYTF. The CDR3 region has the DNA TGTGCCAGCAGCTGGGGGCCTGGACAGGGAGGGACCTGGGGGTATGGCTACACCTTC.

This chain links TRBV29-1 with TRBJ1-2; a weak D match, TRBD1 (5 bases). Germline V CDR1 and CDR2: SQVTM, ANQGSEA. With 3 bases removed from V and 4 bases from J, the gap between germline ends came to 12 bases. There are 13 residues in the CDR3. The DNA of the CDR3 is TGCAGCGTTGAGGGGGAAGGGGCCTATGGCTACACCTTC. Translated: CSVEGEGAYGYTF.

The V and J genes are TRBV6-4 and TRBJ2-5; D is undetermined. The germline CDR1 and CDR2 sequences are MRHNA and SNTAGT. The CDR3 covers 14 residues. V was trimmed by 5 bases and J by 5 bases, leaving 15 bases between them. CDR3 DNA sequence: TGTGCCAGCAGTCCCGAGGTAGGGTCGGAGACCCAGTACTTC. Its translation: CASSPEVGSETQYF.